The following is a T cell receptor beta chain sequence with its context. Antigen specificity is unknown. The sample originates from a study of identical twins. A universal primer binding site was introduced by template switching. The final cDNA contained unique molecular identifiers. TCRdb fed the 5' RACE reads into MiXCR, producing one record per CDR3 protein. In the table there are hundreds of thousands of distinct CDR3 sequences, around 22% of which are singletons. Study-level points and caveats: The study found excess low generation probability among twin-shared out-of-frame alpha sequences.

From germline, CDR1 is MDHEN and CDR2 SYDVKM. V shed 6 bases and J shed 3 bases, with 12 bases lying between them. The length of the CDR3 is 13 residues. This sample also appeared in a second study, on yellow fever vaccine responses in identical twins. That report adds: As reported, the vaccine T cell response of twins seemed partly convergent and partly personalized.

The TCR was taken from a woman between 18 and 30 years old in good health. This chain links TRBV28 with TRBJ2-7, with no clear D. The sequencing input was CD4+ T cells sorted from blood. The DNA of the CDR3 is TGTGCCAGCAGGCGCGACGGTCTCTACGAGCAGTACGTC. Amino acids: CASRRDGLYEQYV.